This T cell receptor (beta chain) was documented in a study of T cells after yellow fever vaccination. Whole-study context: SMART-Seq v4 Ultra Low Input handled preparation of low-cell-number fractions. Points from the study as a whole: Peaking on day 5 versus 15, the secondary response was faster but weaker.

MiXCR was run by TCRdb on the 5' RACE reads, yielding one entry per CDR3 protein. The sample carries 300,000 to 400,000 distinct CDR3 sequences, roughly 8.6% recorded once. This CDR3 contains 16 residues. V shed 8 bases and J 3 bases; nucleotides not matched to a gene: 7. Per the germline V gene, CDR1 is LNHNV and CDR2 is YYDKDF (reference sequence). Of note for this clonotype: Its matching antigen is unknown.

The sequencing used PBMCs, collected about 41 days after the first yellow fever vaccination. The receptor comes from a man between 18 and 35 years old who received the YFV17D yellow fever vaccine. The rearrangement uses TRBV15 and TRBJ2-3, with 14 positions matching TRBD2. CDR3 DNA sequence: TGTGCCACCCCGACTAGCGGGGGGGCATTAACAGATACGCAGTATTTT. Its translation: CATPTSGGALTDTQYF.